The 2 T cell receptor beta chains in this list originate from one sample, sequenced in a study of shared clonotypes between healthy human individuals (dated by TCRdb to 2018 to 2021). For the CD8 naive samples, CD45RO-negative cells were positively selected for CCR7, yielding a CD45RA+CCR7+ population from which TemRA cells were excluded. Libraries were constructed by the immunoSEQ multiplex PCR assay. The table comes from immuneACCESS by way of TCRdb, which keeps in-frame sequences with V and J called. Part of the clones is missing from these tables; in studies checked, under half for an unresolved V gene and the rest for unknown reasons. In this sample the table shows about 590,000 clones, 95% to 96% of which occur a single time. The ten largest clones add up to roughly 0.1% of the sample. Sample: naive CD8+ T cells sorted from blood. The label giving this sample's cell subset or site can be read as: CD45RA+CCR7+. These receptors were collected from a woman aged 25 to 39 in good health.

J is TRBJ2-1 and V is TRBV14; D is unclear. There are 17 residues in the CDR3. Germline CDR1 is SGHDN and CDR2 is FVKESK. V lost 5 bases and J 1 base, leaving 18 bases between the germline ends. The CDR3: CASSVRYSIMSYNEQFF. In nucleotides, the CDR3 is TGTGCCAGCAGCGTCCGATACTCTATTATGTCCTACAATGAGCAGTTCTTC.

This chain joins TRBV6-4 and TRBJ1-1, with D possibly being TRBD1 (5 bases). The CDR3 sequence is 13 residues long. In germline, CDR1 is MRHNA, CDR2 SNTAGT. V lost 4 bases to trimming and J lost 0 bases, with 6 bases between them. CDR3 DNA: TGTGCCAGCAGTGTGGGGGTGAACACTGAAGCTTTCTTT. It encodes CASSVGVNTEAFF.